Here is one TCR beta chain with its context. Its specificity is unknown. Though probably carrying unrecorded immune exposures, donors were nominally healthy at sampling. This record belongs to a study of cytomegalovirus exposure and HLA in healthy donors. General observations from the study: The availability of immune exposure information extended only to CMV serostatus. Most CMV-associated TCR beta chains were later found to appear HLA-restricted.

The PCR employed 60 Vbeta primers together with 13 Jbeta primers. Profiled with immunoSEQ multiplex PCR; TCRdb holds only in-frame clones, not every one. Found here are 150,000 to 200,000 clones, approximately 79% of them singletons; the top ten hold around 0.69%. Sequenced: PBMCs. The sequence was collected from a woman aged 40 to 55 in good health and CMV-seronegative.

CDR3 nucleotide sequence: TGTGCCAGCAGCTCCACGGGACACCTATTTCACCTCTCCTACGAGCAGTACTTC. It codes for CASSSTGHLFHLSYEQYF. The V call is TRBV9, the J call TRBJ2-7, with a possible D match to TRBD1 (6 bases). The CDR3 spans 18 residues. Germline loops: CDR1 SGDLS, CDR2 YYNGEE. Trimming left V 4 bases short and J 0 bases short, with 23 bases between.